The entry below describes one TCR beta chain. This sample is part of a study of blood T cell repertoires in COVID-19. Whole-study context: Italy, Spain and the United States were the sources of the convalescent and acute COVID-19 samples.

The table came from immunoSEQ multiplex PCR; TCRdb's copy has only in-frame clones and leaves some out. The table shows about 250,000 clones, with less than 85% occurring only once. This sequence was found in a woman older than 75 with active or convalescent COVID-19. The sample was peripheral blood.

The DNA of the CDR3 is TGTGCCAGCAGCATGGGTCCGGGACAGGGAACCGAAAAACTGTTTTTT. Its translation: CASSMGPGQGTEKLFF. V and J are TRBV5-8 and TRBJ1-4, with TRBD1 matching 9 bases. The CDR3 is 16 residues long. Looked up from germline, CDR1 is SGHTS and CDR2 is YDEGEE. The ends lost 4 bases at V and 8 bases at J; junction bases unmatched: 12.